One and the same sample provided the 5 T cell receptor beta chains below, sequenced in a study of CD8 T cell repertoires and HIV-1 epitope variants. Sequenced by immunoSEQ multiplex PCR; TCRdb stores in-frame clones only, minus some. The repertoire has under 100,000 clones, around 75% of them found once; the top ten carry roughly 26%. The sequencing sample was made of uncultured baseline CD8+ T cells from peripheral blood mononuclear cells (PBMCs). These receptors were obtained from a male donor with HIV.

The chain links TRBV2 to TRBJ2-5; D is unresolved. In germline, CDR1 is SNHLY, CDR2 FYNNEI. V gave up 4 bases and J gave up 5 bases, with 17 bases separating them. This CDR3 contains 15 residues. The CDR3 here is CASSVLSGLIETQYF. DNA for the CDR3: TGTGCCAGCAGTGTTTTGTCTGGCCTGATCGAGACCCAGTACTTC. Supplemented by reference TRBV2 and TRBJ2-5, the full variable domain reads EPEVTQTPSHQVTQMGQEVILRCVPISNHLYFYWYRQILGQKVEFLVSFYNNEISEKSEIFDDQFSVERPDGSNFTLKIRSTKLEDSAMYFCASSVLSGLIETQYFGPGTRLLVL.

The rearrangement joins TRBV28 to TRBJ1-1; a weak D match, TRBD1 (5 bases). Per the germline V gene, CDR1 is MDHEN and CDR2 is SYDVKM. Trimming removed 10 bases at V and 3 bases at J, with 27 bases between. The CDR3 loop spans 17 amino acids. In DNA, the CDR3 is TGTGCCACCCAACCCCCTTCAGGGTATGGGTACCACACTGAAGCTTTCTTT. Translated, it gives CATQPPSGYGYHTEAFF.

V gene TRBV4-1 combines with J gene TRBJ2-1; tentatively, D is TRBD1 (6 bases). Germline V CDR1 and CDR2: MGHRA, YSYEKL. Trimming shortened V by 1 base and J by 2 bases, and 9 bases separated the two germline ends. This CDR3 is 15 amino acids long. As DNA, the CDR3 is TGCGCCAGCAGCCAAGCACAGGGAGCCTACAATGAGCAGTTCTTC. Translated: CASSQAQGAYNEQFF.

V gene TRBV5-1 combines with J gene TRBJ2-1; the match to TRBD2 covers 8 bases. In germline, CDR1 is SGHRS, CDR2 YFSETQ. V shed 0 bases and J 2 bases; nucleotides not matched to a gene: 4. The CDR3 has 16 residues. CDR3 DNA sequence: TGCGCCAGCAGCTTGGCCGGGGGACTAGCCTACAATGAGCAGTTCTTC. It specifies CASSLAGGLAYNEQFF.

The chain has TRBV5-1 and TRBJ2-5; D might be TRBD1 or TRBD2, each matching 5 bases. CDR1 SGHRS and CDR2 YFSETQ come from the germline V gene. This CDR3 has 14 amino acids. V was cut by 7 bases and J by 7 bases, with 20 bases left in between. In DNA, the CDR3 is TGCGCCAGCGCACCCCGGGACCCGCACTTGACCCAGTACTTC. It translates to CASAPRDPHLTQYF.